These T cell receptor beta chains were read from a single sample in a study of blood T cell repertoires in COVID-19. Here immunoSEQ multiplex PCR was the method, and the copy in TCRdb shows in-frame clones only, minus some. The table lists some 160,000 clones, 85% of them singletons. The sample was peripheral blood. The receptors stem from a woman aged 80 or over with COVID-19, enrolled during active disease. CDR3s include the opening cysteine and the closing phenylalanine or tryptophan. Each record gives: J gene, D gene, clone size, V gene, CDR3 protein, CDR3 DNA. The D gene is left open where the match is weak. Size is stated for part of the rows, as once, few or many counts, or as a class when the clone is expanded.

j_gene: TRBJ2-1; d_gene: NA; abundance: NA; v_gene: TRBV5-4; CDR3aa: CASSLRGSYNEQFF; CDR3nt: TGTGCCAGCAGCTTACGGGGCTCCTACAATGAGCAGTTCTTC
j_gene: TRBJ1-6; d_gene: NA; abundance: NA; v_gene: TRBV29-1; CDR3aa: CSVEGGGGTLHF; CDR3nt: TGCAGCGTTGAAGGCGGGGGGGGGACCCTCCACTTT
j_gene: TRBJ1-2; d_gene: TRBD1; abundance: NA; v_gene: TRBV6-2/TRBV6-3; CDR3aa: CASSYDGSGGIYGYTF; CDR3nt: TGTGCCAGCAGTTACGACGGATCAGGGGGAATCTATGGCTACACCTTC
j_gene: TRBJ2-1; d_gene: NA; abundance: NA; v_gene: TRBV2; CDR3aa: CATGGQYNEQFF; CDR3nt: TGTGCCACCGGGGGACAGTACAATGAGCAGTTCTTC
j_gene: TRBJ1-2; d_gene: NA; abundance: NA; v_gene: TRBV5-1; CDR3aa: CASSPEGNNYGYTF; CDR3nt: TGCGCCAGCAGCCCCGAGGGCAATAACTATGGCTACACCTTC
j_gene: TRBJ1-4; d_gene: NA; abundance: NA; v_gene: TRBV3-1/TRBV3-2; CDR3aa: CASSQEGIRTTGEKLFF; CDR3nt: TGTGCCAGCAGCCAAGAAGGTATCAGGACAACCGGTGAAAAACTGTTTTTT
j_gene: TRBJ2-2; d_gene: NA; abundance: NA; v_gene: TRBV14; CDR3aa: CASSLGLANTGELFF; CDR3nt: TGTGCCAGCAGCCTGGGGCTGGCGAACACCGGGGAGCTGTTTTTT
j_gene: TRBJ2-7; d_gene: NA; abundance: NA; v_gene: TRBV5-1; CDR3aa: CASSQEGSSYEQYF; CDR3nt: TGCGCCAGCAGTCAGGAGGGTAGCTCCTACGAGCAGTACTTC
j_gene: TRBJ2-1; d_gene: NA; abundance: NA; v_gene: TRBV19; CDR3aa: CASRPAGQGLNEQFF; CDR3nt: TGTGCCAGTAGACCCGCGGGCCAGGGGCTCAATGAGCAGTTCTTC
j_gene: TRBJ2-2; d_gene: NA; abundance: NA; v_gene: TRBV9; CDR3aa: CASSVDSIYTGELFF; CDR3nt: TGTGCCAGCAGCGTAGACTCAATTTACACCGGGGAGCTGTTTTTT
j_gene: TRBJ2-3; d_gene: NA; abundance: NA; v_gene: TRBV6-1; CDR3aa: CASSDTALITTDTQYF; CDR3nt: TGTGCCAGCAGTGACACAGCTCTCATAACCACAGATACGCAGTATTTT
j_gene: TRBJ1-2; d_gene: TRBD1; abundance: few; v_gene: TRBV6-5; CDR3aa: CASSLSTGRLGYTF; CDR3nt: TGTGCCAGCAGTCTCTCGACAGGGCGTTTAGGCTACACCTTC
j_gene: TRBJ1-2; d_gene: TRBD1; abundance: NA; v_gene: TRBV6-4; CDR3aa: CASSPLAGQGWYTF; CDR3nt: TGTGCCAGCAGTCCACTAGCGGGACAGGGTTGGTACACCTTC
j_gene: TRBJ1-4; d_gene: NA; abundance: NA; v_gene: TRBV11-2; CDR3aa: CASSLDRRAELFF; CDR3nt: TGTGCCAGCAGCTTAGATAGGCGGGCAGAGCTGTTTTTT
j_gene: TRBJ2-5; d_gene: NA; abundance: NA; v_gene: TRBV12-3/TRBV12-4; CDR3aa: CASSRGGEETQYF; CDR3nt: TGTGCCAGCTCCCGGGGAGGCGAAGAGACCCAGTACTTC
j_gene: TRBJ2-5; d_gene: TRBD2; abundance: NA; v_gene: TRBV5-4; CDR3aa: CASSTGGEQETQYF; CDR3nt: TGTGCCAGCAGCACGGGGGGGGAACAAGAGACCCAGTACTTC
j_gene: TRBJ1-1; d_gene: NA; abundance: few; v_gene: TRBV3-1/TRBV3-2; CDR3aa: CASNPPGRSWAFF; CDR3nt: TGTGCCAGCAACCCCCCGGGGAGGAGCTGGGCTTTCTTT
j_gene: TRBJ1-1; d_gene: NA; abundance: few; v_gene: TRBV4-1; CDR3aa: CASSRGRPVKLNTEAFF; CDR3nt: TGCGCCAGCAGCCGCGGCCGTCCAGTTAAGTTGAACACTGAAGCTTTCTTT
j_gene: TRBJ1-2; d_gene: TRBD1; abundance: NA; v_gene: TRBV12-3/TRBV12-4; CDR3aa: CASRPTGQEGYTF; CDR3nt: TGTGCCAGCAGACCGACAGGGCAAGAGGGCTACACCTTC
j_gene: TRBJ2-7; d_gene: TRBD2; abundance: NA; v_gene: TRBV28; CDR3aa: CATGGGNIDEQYF; CDR3nt: TGTGCCACCGGGGGGGGGAATATCGACGAGCAGTACTTC
j_gene: TRBJ2-1; d_gene: TRBD2; abundance: NA; v_gene: TRBV5-1; CDR3aa: CASSDLAGGNEQFF; CDR3nt: TGCGCCAGCAGTGACCTAGCGGGAGGCAATGAGCAGTTCTTC
j_gene: TRBJ1-2; d_gene: NA; abundance: once; v_gene: TRBV2; CDR3aa: CASSERQYGYTF; CDR3nt: TGTGCCAGCAGTGAAAGACAGTATGGCTACACCTTC
j_gene: TRBJ2-5; d_gene: NA; abundance: once; v_gene: TRBV5-8; CDR3aa: CASSPAPAQETQYF; CDR3nt: TGTGCCAGCAGCCCGGCCCCAGCGCAAGAGACCCAGTACTTC
j_gene: TRBJ1-3; d_gene: NA; abundance: few; v_gene: TRBV5-4; CDR3aa: CASSLDGLSGNTIYF; CDR3nt: TGTGCCAGCAGTTTGGACGGACTTAGTGGAAACACCATATATTTT
j_gene: TRBJ2-2; d_gene: TRBD1; abundance: NA; v_gene: TRBV5-6; CDR3aa: CASSPTGGNTGELFF; CDR3nt: TGTGCCAGCAGCCCCACAGGGGGCAACACCGGGGAGCTGTTTTTT
j_gene: TRBJ2-2; d_gene: TRBD1; abundance: NA; v_gene: TRBV5-1; CDR3aa: CASRRQGPAGELFF; CDR3nt: TGCGCCAGCCGTCGACAGGGTCCGGCCGGGGAGCTGTTTTTT
j_gene: TRBJ2-7; d_gene: TRBD2; abundance: NA; v_gene: TRBV3-1/TRBV3-2; CDR3aa: CASSRGLAGNEQYF; CDR3nt: TGTGCCAGCAGCCGAGGACTAGCGGGGAACGAGCAGTACTTC
j_gene: TRBJ1-2; d_gene: TRBD1; abundance: few; v_gene: TRBV7-2; CDR3aa: CASSSVGQGGGYTF; CDR3nt: TGTGCCAGCAGCTCGGTAGGGCAGGGGGGTGGCTACACCTTC
j_gene: TRBJ2-7; d_gene: NA; abundance: NA; v_gene: TRBV28; CDR3aa: CASSSGTRVQLEYF; CDR3nt: TGTGCCAGCAGTTCGGGGACTCGGGTGCAGTTGGAGTACTTC
j_gene: TRBJ1-1; d_gene: TRBD1; abundance: NA; v_gene: TRBV5-1; CDR3aa: CASSQGATTNTEAFF; CDR3nt: TGCGCCAGCAGCCAGGGGGCAACTACGAACACTGAAGCTTTCTTT
j_gene: TRBJ2-6; d_gene: NA; abundance: NA; v_gene: TRBV15; CDR3aa: CATSGVRRQGGANVLTF; CDR3nt: TGTGCCACCAGCGGGGTTAGGAGGCAAGGTGGGGCCAACGTCCTGACTTTC
j_gene: TRBJ1-4; d_gene: NA; abundance: once; v_gene: TRBV2; CDR3aa: CASSIRSEGYEKLFF; CDR3nt: TGTGCCAGCAGTATCCGGTCCGAGGGCTATGAAAAACTGTTTTTT
j_gene: TRBJ1-2; d_gene: NA; abundance: NA; v_gene: TRBV11-2; CDR3aa: CASSLGDRSFNNYGYTF; CDR3nt: TGTGCCAGCAGCTTGGGTGACAGGAGTTTTAATAACTATGGCTACACCTTC
j_gene: TRBJ2-3; d_gene: TRBD2; abundance: few; v_gene: TRBV3-1/TRBV3-2; CDR3aa: CASSQGTGTTTQYF; CDR3nt: TGTGCCAGCAGCCAAGGGACCGGGACTACAACGCAGTATTTT
j_gene: TRBJ1-2; d_gene: NA; abundance: NA; v_gene: TRBV5-1; CDR3aa: CASSEPPGESYTF; CDR3nt: TGCGCCAGCAGCGAACCGCCAGGGGAGAGCTACACCTTC
j_gene: TRBJ1-2; d_gene: NA; abundance: NA; v_gene: TRBV28; CDR3aa: CASSSLDRKGYTF; CDR3nt: TGTGCCAGCAGTTCCCTGGACAGAAAGGGCTACACCTTC
j_gene: TRBJ1-2; d_gene: NA; abundance: NA; v_gene: TRBV9; CDR3aa: CASSVGLTGISYGYTF; CDR3nt: TGTGCCAGCAGCGTAGGTTTAACAGGTATTAGCTATGGCTACACCTTC
j_gene: TRBJ2-7; d_gene: TRBD1; abundance: NA; v_gene: TRBV18; CDR3aa: CASSPRDRVYEQYF; CDR3nt: TGTGCCAGCTCACCACGGGACAGGGTGTACGAGCAGTACTTC
j_gene: TRBJ1-3; d_gene: NA; abundance: once; v_gene: TRBV4-1; CDR3aa: CASSQSGAGNTIYF; CDR3nt: TGCGCCAGCAGCCAAAGCGGGGCTGGAAACACCATATATTTT
j_gene: TRBJ1-2; d_gene: TRBD1; abundance: NA; v_gene: TRBV9; CDR3aa: CASSVAGTGGGYTF; CDR3nt: TGTGCCAGCAGCGTTGCCGGGACAGGGGGCGGCTACACCTTC
j_gene: TRBJ2-7; d_gene: TRBD2; abundance: NA; v_gene: TRBV6-5; CDR3aa: CASSRLAGGYEQYF; CDR3nt: TGTGCCAGCAGCCGACTAGCGGGAGGTTACGAGCAGTACTTC
j_gene: TRBJ1-2; d_gene: NA; abundance: NA; v_gene: TRBV5-1; CDR3aa: CASSIGEAGGYTF; CDR3nt: TGCGCCAGCAGCATAGGGGAAGCCGGTGGCTACACCTTC
j_gene: TRBJ1-4; d_gene: NA; abundance: NA; v_gene: TRBV19; CDR3aa: CASRSPRQDEKLFF; CDR3nt: TGTGCCAGTAGGTCCCCCAGGCAGGATGAAAAACTGTTTTTT
j_gene: TRBJ2-5; d_gene: TRBD2; abundance: few; v_gene: TRBV15; CDR3aa: CATSRAAGWETQYF; CDR3nt: TGTGCCACCAGCAGAGCAGCGGGATGGGAGACCCAGTACTTC
j_gene: TRBJ2-1; d_gene: TRBD2; abundance: NA; v_gene: TRBV5-4; CDR3aa: CASSLGGGENEQFF; CDR3nt: TGTGCCAGCAGCTTGGGCGGGGGGGAAAATGAGCAGTTCTTC
j_gene: TRBJ2-2; d_gene: NA; abundance: NA; v_gene: TRBV18; CDR3aa: CASSPRSGPRGTGELFF; CDR3nt: TGTGCCAGCTCACCACGGTCCGGCCCGCGGGGCACCGGGGAGCTGTTTTTT
j_gene: TRBJ2-1; d_gene: TRBD2; abundance: NA; v_gene: TRBV6-5; CDR3aa: CASKSSGRGYNEQFF; CDR3nt: TGTGCCAGCAAGTCTAGCGGGAGGGGATACAATGAGCAGTTCTTC
j_gene: TRBJ2-5; d_gene: NA; abundance: NA; v_gene: TRBV7-9; CDR3aa: CASSLARESIGQETQYF; CDR3nt: TGTGCCAGCAGCTTAGCGAGGGAAAGCATCGGGCAAGAGACCCAGTACTTC
j_gene: TRBJ2-3; d_gene: NA; abundance: NA; v_gene: TRBV3-1/TRBV3-2; CDR3aa: CASSPELAADTQYF; CDR3nt: TGTGCCAGCAGCCCTGAGCTAGCAGCAGATACGCAGTATTTT
j_gene: TRBJ1-4; d_gene: NA; abundance: NA; v_gene: TRBV4-1; CDR3aa: CASSQDPHSTNEKLFF; CDR3nt: TGCGCCAGCAGCCAAGACCCCCACTCAACTAATGAAAAACTGTTTTTT
j_gene: TRBJ2-2; d_gene: TRBD2; abundance: once; v_gene: TRBV3-1/TRBV3-2; CDR3aa: CASNYGTSGTGELFF; CDR3nt: TGTGCCAGCAACTACGGGACTAGCGGCACCGGGGAGCTGTTTTTT
j_gene: TRBJ1-3; d_gene: NA; abundance: NA; v_gene: TRBV10-3; CDR3aa: CAISPQGSGNTIYF; CDR3nt: TGTGCCATCAGTCCCCAGGGTTCTGGAAACACCATATATTTT
j_gene: TRBJ1-5; d_gene: NA; abundance: NA; v_gene: TRBV28; CDR3aa: CASSFGRAIQPQHF; CDR3nt: TGTGCCAGCAGTTTCGGCAGGGCCATCCAGCCCCAGCATTTT
j_gene: TRBJ1-6; d_gene: NA; abundance: NA; v_gene: TRBV5-1; CDR3aa: CASSPWTADNSPLHF; CDR3nt: TGCGCCAGCAGCCCGTGGACAGCCGATAATTCACCCCTCCACTTT
j_gene: TRBJ2-7; d_gene: NA; abundance: once; v_gene: TRBV18; CDR3aa: CASSPGGVGEQYF; CDR3nt: TGTGCCAGCTCACCAGGAGGGGTCGGCGAGCAGTACTTC